The present TCR beta chain was sequenced within a study of regulatory T cells in long-lasting Graves disease. Overall study results and limits: Segments TRBV28, TRBJ1-2 and TRBJ2-5 showed preferential usage in persistent disease. Persistent patients shared more public clonotypes (under 3,000) than newly diagnosed patients (approximately 1,000).

According to the study, TCR beta libraries were built with iRepertoire HTBI primers and CDR3-region Arm-PCR. Source study methods: Samples collectively showed fewer than 80 TRBV and about 15 TRBJ segments. TCRdb used MiXCR to reprocess the multiplex PCR reads, holding one entry per CDR3 protein. The V and J calls and clone size come from TCRdb's table, not from the authors' own analysis. The repertoire holds 200,000 to 250,000 distinct CDR3 sequences, about 16% seen once, with more than 20% in the top ten. Comment on this clonotype: The antigen remains undetermined. This could be a read error, since a much larger clone is one nucleotide away.

CDR3 length: 17 residues. J was trimmed by 2 bases and V by 2 bases; bases with no gene match: 8. Germline values: CDR1 MNHEY, CDR2 SMNVEV (reference sequence). Specified time point: newly diagnosed GD, antithyroid drugs for less than 3 months. From PBMCs, RNA was extracted and then used to make the TCR library. The chain recombines TRBV27 with TRBJ2-3, with 9 bases aligning to TRBD2. Sequencing used peripheral blood mononuclear cells (PBMCs), obtained at new diagnosis, from a patient treated with antithyroid drugs. This TCR came from a female donor with Graves disease. The CDR3 sequence: CASSLGGRARNTDTQYF. CDR3 DNA sequence: TGTGCCAGCAGTTTAGGCGGGAGGGCAAGGAACACAGATACGCAGTATTTT.